This entry lists 3 T cell receptor beta chains sequenced from one sample in a study of identical twins. TCRdb reanalysed the 5' RACE reads using MiXCR and keeps one entry per CDR3 protein. The sample records approximately 500,000 distinct CDR3 sequences, roughly 24% being singletons. This sample also appeared in a second study, on T cells expressing NK-cell markers.

Sequencing input: CD4+ T cells sorted from blood. The receptors originated from a woman between 18 and 29 years old in good health.

This chain joins TRBV5-1 and TRBJ1-5; D may be TRBD1 (5 bases). The CDR3 is 17 amino acids. Germline CDR1 SGHRS, CDR2 YFSETQ. V lost 0 bases and J lost 4, with 17 bases in between. The CDR3 nucleotides read TGCGCCAGCAGCTTGGGCCCTCTGACAGTATCAAATCAGCCCCAGCATTTT. This sequence encodes CASSLGPLTVSNQPQHF.

This clonotype showed up just a few times. This sequence joins TRBV12-3 or TRBV12-4 and TRBJ2-1; D is unclear. This CDR3 has 11 residues. Trimming pared 2 bases from V and 9 bases from J, leaving 5 bases between. CDR3 in amino acids: CASSLLIEQFF. The CDR3 bases are TGTGCCAGCAGTTTACTTATTGAGCAGTTCTTC.

J is TRBJ2-1 and V is TRBV5-1, with D hard to call. The ends were cut back, 4 bases at V and 0 bases at J, with 11 bases in the middle. The CDR3 covers 15 residues. Per germline, CDR1 SGHRS and CDR2 YFSETQ. The CDR3: CASSLNPSSYNEQFF. The CDR3 region has the DNA TGCGCCAGCAGCCTAAACCCGAGCTCCTACAATGAGCAGTTCTTC.